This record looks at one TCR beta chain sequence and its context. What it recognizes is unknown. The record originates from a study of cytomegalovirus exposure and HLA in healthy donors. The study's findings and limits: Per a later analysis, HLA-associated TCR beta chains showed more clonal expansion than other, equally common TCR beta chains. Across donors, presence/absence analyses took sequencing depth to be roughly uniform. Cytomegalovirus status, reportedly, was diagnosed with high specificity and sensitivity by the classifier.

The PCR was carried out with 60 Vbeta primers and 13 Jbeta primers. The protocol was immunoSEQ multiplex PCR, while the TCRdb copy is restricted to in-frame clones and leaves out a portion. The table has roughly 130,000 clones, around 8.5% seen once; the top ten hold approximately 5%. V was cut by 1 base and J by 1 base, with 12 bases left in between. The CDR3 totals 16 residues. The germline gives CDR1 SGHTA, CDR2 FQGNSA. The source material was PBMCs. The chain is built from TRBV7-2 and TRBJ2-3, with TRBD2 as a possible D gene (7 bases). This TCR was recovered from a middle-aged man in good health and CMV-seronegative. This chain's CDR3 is CASSLVGGPRTDTQYF. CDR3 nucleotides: TGTGCCAGCAGCTTAGTCGGGGGGCCCCGCACAGATACGCAGTATTTT.